This entry features one TCR beta chain sequence. Antigen specificity is unknown. Extraction yielded at least 5.5 micrograms of total RNA per sample. J lost 4 bases, V lost 4 bases, and 14 bases had no gene match. The CDR3 has 16 residues. Per germline, CDR1 SGHRS and CDR2 YFSETQ. Then a second PCR, running roughly 7 to 11 cycles, was carried out with a sample-barcoded 5' primer and a J-beta primer mix. One entry per CDR3 protein, called by TCRdb with MiXCR from the 5' RACE reads. The sample yields 890,000 or so distinct CDR3 sequences, roughly 60% seen once. This sample stems from a study of blood T cells in healthy people across ages. General study results and limits: In older individuals, TCR beta diversity per million T cells was lower, falling roughly linearly with age.

Sequencing was done on a sample of blood. The sequence was obtained from a man aged 25 to 40 in good health. The chain joins TRBV5-1 to TRBJ2-7, with 7 positions matching TRBD1. The CDR3 sequence is CASSRRDSPFSYEQYF. Here the CDR3 DNA reads TGCGCCAGCAGCCGCCGGGACAGCCCTTTCTCTTACGAGCAGTACTTC. Full variable domain (missing parts from reference TRBV5-1 and TRBJ2-7): KAGVTQTPRYLIKTRGQQVTLSCSPISGHRSVSWYQQTPGQGLQFLFEYFSETQRNKGNFPGRFSGRQFSNSRSEMNVSTLELGDSALYLCASSRRDSPFSYEQYFGPGTRLTVT.